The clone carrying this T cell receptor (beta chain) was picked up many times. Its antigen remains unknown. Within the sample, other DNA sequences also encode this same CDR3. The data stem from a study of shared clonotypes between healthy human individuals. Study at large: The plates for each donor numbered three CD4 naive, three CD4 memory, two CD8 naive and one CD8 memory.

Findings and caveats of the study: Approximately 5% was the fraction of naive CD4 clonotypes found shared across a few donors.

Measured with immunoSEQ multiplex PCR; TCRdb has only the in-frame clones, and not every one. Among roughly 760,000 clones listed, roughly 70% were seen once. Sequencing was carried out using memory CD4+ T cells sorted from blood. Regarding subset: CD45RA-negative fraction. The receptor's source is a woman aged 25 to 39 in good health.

The CDR3 nucleotides read TGTGCCAGCAGCCTACAGACAGACGAAGCTTTCTTT. Protein: CASSLQTDEAFF. This chain uses TRBV28 with TRBJ1-1, with TRBD1 as a possible D gene (5 bases). CDR1 and CDR2 (germline): MDHEN, SYDVKM. V was pared by 6 bases and J by 8 bases, with 13 bases between. The CDR3 covers 12 residues.